These 20 T cell receptor beta chains originate from one sample sequenced in a study of cytomegalovirus exposure and HLA in healthy donors. Both 60 Vbeta primers and 13 Jbeta primers went into the PCR. Measured with immunoSEQ multiplex PCR; TCRdb has only the in-frame clones, and not every one. The table has more than 95,000 clones, about 15% seen once. The sequenced sample consisted of PBMCs. These receptors were obtained from a female donor in good health and CMV-seropositive.

The gene calls are TRBV10-3 and TRBJ1-1, with D unresolved. Germline assignment: CDR1 ENHRY and CDR2 SYGVKD. The CDR3 length is 15 residues. V gave up 0 bases and J gave up 7 bases, with 15 bases separating them. For the CDR3, the DNA is TGTGCCATCAGTGAGTCGACCGGAGGATTGGTTGAAGCTTTCTTT. It specifies CAISESTGGLVEAFF.

CDR3 region: CAWSVGFSGNTIYF. The CDR3 bases are TGTGCCTGGAGTGTGGGCTTCTCTGGAAACACCATATATTTT. J is TRBJ1-3 and V is TRBV30; D unresolved. The CDR3 is 14 residues long. The germline V gene has CDR1 GTSNPN and CDR2 SVGIG (reference sequence). Trimming cost V 0 bases and J 0 bases, with 6 bases left between them.

This clone was counted between two and nine times. The chain couples TRBV11-2 to TRBJ2-1; D ambiguous. The germline gives CDR1 SGHAT, CDR2 FQNNGV. V was shortened by 5 bases and J by 8 bases, with 10 bases between the two germline ends. The CDR3 consists of 12 residues. For the CDR3, the DNA is TGTGCCAGCAGCATGAACTCCGATGAGCAGTTCTTC. It encodes CASSMNSDEQFF.

The chain combines TRBV7-8 with TRBJ2-5; 8 positions agree with TRBD1. The V gene's germline CDR1 is SGHVS and CDR2 FQNEAQ. The CDR3 is 15 amino acids. V lost 5 bases and J lost 5; bases outside the gene matches: 10. CDR3: CASSHRGQGLETQYF. CDR3 DNA sequence: TGTGCCAGCAGCCACCGCGGACAGGGACTGGAGACCCAGTACTTC.

V is TRBV10-1 and J is TRBJ2-7; TRBD2 is a possible D gene (7 bases). The V gene's germline CDR1 is WNHNN and CDR2 SYGVQD (reference sequence). This CDR3 has 13 residues. The V end lost 4 bases, the J end lost 2 bases, and 9 bases lay between the germline ends. This CDR3 reads CASSVGGPYEQYF. CDR3 nucleotides: TGCGCCAGCAGTGTCGGGGGGCCCTACGAGCAGTACTTC.

This sequence joins TRBV20-1 and TRBJ1-2; tentative D call: TRBD1 (6 bases). The CDR3 contains 11 residues. V was cut by 4 bases and J by 8 bases, with 11 bases left in between. Germline-derived CDR1 and CDR2 are DFQATT and SNEGSKA (reference sequence). The CDR3 protein is CSATGVGGYTF. The CDR3 region has the DNA TGCAGTGCTACAGGGGTTGGAGGCTACACCTTC.

A few counts support this clone. The rearrangement links TRBV7-2 to TRBJ1-6, with TRBD1 matching 9 bases. The CDR3 runs 17 residues. Trimming removed 5 bases from V and 7 bases from J; junction bases left unmatched: 12. Germline CDR1 and CDR2: SGHTA and FQGNSA. CDR3 nucleotides: TGTGCCAGCAGCCCTAATTTTGGGGGACAGGGCAATTCACCCCTCCACTTT. This translates into CASSPNFGGQGNSPLHF.

Only a few counts were recorded for this clone. This rearrangement joins TRBV30 to TRBJ1-1, with D perhaps TRBD1 (6 bases). There are 11 residues in the CDR3. CDR1 is GTSNPN and CDR2 is SVGIG in the germline V gene (reference sequence). The V end lost 8 bases, the J end lost 0 bases, and 7 bases lay between the germline ends. Here the CDR3 reads CAGTLNTEAFF. CDR3 sequence (DNA): TGTGCCGGGACATTGAACACTGAAGCTTTCTTT.

Here the CDR3 reads CAWSPGAGNTIYF. The CDR3 nucleotides are TGTGCCTGGAGTCCAGGGGCTGGAAACACCATATATTTT. The V gene is TRBV30, the J gene TRBJ1-3, with D possibly TRBD1 on 6 matching bases. The V gene's germline CDR1 is GTSNPN and CDR2 SVGIG (reference sequence). The CDR3 sequence is 13 residues long. Trimming took 2 bases from V and 2 from J, leaving 7 bases between them.

This clone was detected a few times. This sequence joins TRBV5-1 and TRBJ2-5, with D perhaps matching TRBD2 (5 bases). V lost 4 bases and J 5 bases, leaving 15 bases between the germline ends. The germline V gene has CDR1 SGHRS and CDR2 YFSETQ. This CDR3 contains 14 residues. The CDR3, as DNA: TGCGCCAGCAGCCTGTCTCTAGCTTGGGAGACCCAGTACTTC. Residues: CASSLSLAWETQYF.

This clone came up a few times. The chain carries TRBV4-2 and TRBJ2-7; tentatively, D is TRBD1 (5 bases). The V end was cut by 0 bases, the J end by 0 bases, with 9 bases between. Germline V lookup: CDR1 LGHNA, CDR2 YNFKEQ. This CDR3 has 15 amino acids. CDR3 sequence reads: CASSQDPGISYEQYF. The CDR3 region has the DNA TGTGCCAGCAGCCAAGATCCAGGGATCTCCTACGAGCAGTACTTC.

This clone has just a few counts. The chain has TRBV30 and TRBJ1-1; 9 bases line up with TRBD1. Germline trimming cut 3 bases from V and 6 bases from J; bases unmatched to any gene: 8. Germline CDR1 GTSNPN, CDR2 SVGIG (reference sequence). This CDR3 is 14 amino acids long. CDR3 in DNA: TGTGCCTGGAGGGTACAGGGGGCATGGGCTGAAGCTTTCTTT. Protein sequence: CAWRVQGAWAEAFF.

The rearrangement joins TRBV5-5 to TRBJ2-1; D not certain. V gave up 0 bases and J gave up 5 bases, with 6 bases separating them. This CDR3 has 13 residues. CDR1 is SGHKS, CDR2 YYEKEE, per germline (reference sequence). The chain's CDR3 is CASSLGPDNEQFF. The CDR3 bases are TGTGCCAGCAGCTTGGGTCCAGACAATGAGCAGTTCTTC. Combining the CDR3 with reference TRBV5-5 and TRBJ2-1 gives the whole variable domain DAGVTQSPTHLIKTRGQQVTLRCSPISGHKSVSWYQQVLGQGPQFIFQYYEKEERGRGNFPDRFSARQFPNYSSELNVNALLLGDSALYLCASSLGPDNEQFFGPGTRLTVL.

This clone showed up just a few times. The gene calls are TRBV27 and TRBJ1-2; 9 bases agree with TRBD1. Germline V CDR1 and CDR2: MNHEY, SMNVEV (reference sequence). V gave up 3 bases and J gave up 5 bases; unmatched junction bases: 4. The CDR3 has 14 residues. The CDR3 here is CASSFGQGYYGYTF. The CDR3 coding sequence is TGTGCCAGCAGTTTCGGACAGGGGTATTATGGCTACACCTTC.

This clone was seen a single time. At one end the junction does not follow the germline gene, possibly because of a read error. Other nucleotide sequences in the sample specify the same CDR3. This chain uses TRBV30 with TRBJ1-6; D unresolved. CDR3 size: 15 residues. Germline CDR1 reads GTSNPN; CDR2 reads SVGIG (reference sequence). The CDR3 here is CAWTSQKLYNSPLHF. The CDR3 DNA sequence: TGCGCCTGGACTTCACAGAAACTCTATAATTCACCCCTCCACTTT.

V and J are TRBV5-1 and TRBJ2-2; 9 bases fit TRBD1. Germline values: CDR1 SGHRS, CDR2 YFSETQ. V gave up 0 bases and J gave up 6 bases; unmatched junction bases: 6. This CDR3 region has 16 residues. CDR3 protein: CASSLVPDRGSGELFF. Written as DNA, the CDR3 is TGCGCCAGCAGCTTGGTACCGGACAGGGGTTCCGGGGAGCTGTTTTTT.

This sequence joins TRBV2 and TRBJ1-2; 8 bases match TRBD1. CDR1 is SNHLY and CDR2 is FYNNEI in the germline V gene. The length of the CDR3 is 14 residues. Losses at the gene ends were 7 bases for V and 2 bases for J; bases not matched to a gene: 6. The CDR3 is CASTLTGENYGYTF. The CDR3 bases are TGTGCCAGCACCCTGACAGGGGAAAACTATGGCTACACCTTC.

Written as DNA, the CDR3 is TGTGCCAGTAGTATAGTGGGGGGGGATTTAAGTCGTAGCAATCAGCCCCAGCATTTT. Its translation: CASSIVGGDLSRSNQPQHF. This chain links TRBV19 with TRBJ1-5, with D maybe TRBD1 (5 bases). The germline V and J ends were trimmed by 1 base and 0 bases, with 19 bases remaining between them. CDR3 length: 19 amino acids. Germline V gene sequence: CDR1 LNHDA, CDR2 SQIVND (reference sequence).

This clone was observed a few times. This chain connects TRBV29-1 to TRBJ2-7; D gene uncertain. The CDR3 covers 11 residues. Trimming pared 5 bases from V and 2 bases from J, leaving 7 bases between. The V gene's germline CDR1 is SQVTM and CDR2 ANQGSEA. The chain's CDR3 is CSVIIAYEQYF. The CDR3 region has the DNA TGCAGCGTTATTATAGCCTACGAGCAGTACTTC.

This chain uses TRBV30 with TRBJ1-2; D gene uncertain. Germline V gene sequence: CDR1 GTSNPN, CDR2 SVGIG (reference sequence). CDR3 size: 11 residues. V gave up 8 bases and J gave up 6 bases, with 13 bases separating them. The CDR3 loop reads CAHEGRDGYTF. The CDR3 DNA is TGTGCCCACGAAGGGAGAGATGGCTACACCTTC. Supplemented by reference TRBV30 and TRBJ1-2, the full variable domain reads SQTIHQWPATLVQPVGSPLSLECTVEGTSNPNLYWYRQAAGRGLQLLFYSVGIGQISSEVPQNLSASRPQDRQFILSSKKLLLSDSGFYLCAHEGRDGYTFGSGTRLTVV.